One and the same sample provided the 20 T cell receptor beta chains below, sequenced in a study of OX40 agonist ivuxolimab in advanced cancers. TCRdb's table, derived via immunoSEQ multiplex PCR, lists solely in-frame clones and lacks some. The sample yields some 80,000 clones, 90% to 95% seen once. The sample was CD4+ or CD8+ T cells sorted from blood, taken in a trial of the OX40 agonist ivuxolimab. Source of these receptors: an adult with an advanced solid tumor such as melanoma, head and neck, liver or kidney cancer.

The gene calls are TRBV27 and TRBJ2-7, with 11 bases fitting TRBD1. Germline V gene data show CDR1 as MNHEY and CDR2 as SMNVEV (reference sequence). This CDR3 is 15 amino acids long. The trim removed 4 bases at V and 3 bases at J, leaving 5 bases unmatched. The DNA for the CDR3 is TGTGCCAGCAGTTACGGACAGGGGGCCTTCTACGAGCAGTACTTC. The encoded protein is CASSYGQGAFYEQYF.

The CDR3 loop reads CASSLPMAPEQFF. Here the CDR3 DNA reads TGTGCCAGCAGCTTACCTATGGCGCCTGAGCAGTTCTTC. J is TRBJ2-1 and V is TRBV7-9; D gene unclear. This CDR3 comprises 13 residues. Germline values: CDR1 SEHNR, CDR2 FQNEAQ (reference sequence). The V gene lost 2 bases and the J gene lost 9 bases, with 11 bases spanning the gap.

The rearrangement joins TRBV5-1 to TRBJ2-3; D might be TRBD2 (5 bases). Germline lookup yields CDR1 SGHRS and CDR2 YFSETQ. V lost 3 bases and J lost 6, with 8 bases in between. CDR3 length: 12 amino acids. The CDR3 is CASSSGEDTQYF. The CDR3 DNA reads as TGCGCCAGCAGCTCCGGGGAGGATACGCAGTATTTT.

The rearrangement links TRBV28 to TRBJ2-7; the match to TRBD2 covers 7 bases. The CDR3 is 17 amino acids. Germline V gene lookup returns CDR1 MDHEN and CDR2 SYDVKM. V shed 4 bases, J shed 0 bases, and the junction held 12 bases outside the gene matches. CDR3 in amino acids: CASSYPHLAESSYEQYF. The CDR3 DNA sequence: TGTGCCAGCAGTTACCCACATCTAGCGGAAAGCTCCTACGAGCAGTACTTC.

The CDR3 region is CASSLGTGGSYEQYF. The CDR3 DNA sequence: TGCGCCAGCAGCTTGGGGACAGGGGGCAGCTACGAGCAGTACTTC. This rearrangement joins TRBV4-3 to TRBJ2-7, with 12 bases matching TRBD1. CDR3 length: 15 amino acids. Germline CDR1 reads LGHNA; CDR2 reads YSLEER. The ends lost 5 bases at V and 3 bases at J; junction bases unmatched: 5.

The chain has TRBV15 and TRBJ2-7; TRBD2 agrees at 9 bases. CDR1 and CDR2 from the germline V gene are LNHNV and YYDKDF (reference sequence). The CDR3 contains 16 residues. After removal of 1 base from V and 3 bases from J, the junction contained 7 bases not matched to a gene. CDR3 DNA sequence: TGTGCCACCAGCAGAGGTTGGCTAGCGGGGAACTACGAGCAGTACTTC. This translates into CATSRGWLAGNYEQYF.

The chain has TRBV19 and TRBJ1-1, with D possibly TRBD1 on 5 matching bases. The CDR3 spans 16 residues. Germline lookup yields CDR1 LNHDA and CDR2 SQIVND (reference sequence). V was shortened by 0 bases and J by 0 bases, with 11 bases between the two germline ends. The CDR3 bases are TGTGCCAGTAGTATAGATCCCGGGGCTTTGAACACTGAAGCTTTCTTT. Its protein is CASSIDPGALNTEAFF.

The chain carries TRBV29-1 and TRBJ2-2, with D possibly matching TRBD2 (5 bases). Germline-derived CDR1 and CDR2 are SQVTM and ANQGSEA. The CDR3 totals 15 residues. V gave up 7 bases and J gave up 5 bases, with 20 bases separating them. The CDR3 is CSATPLVGMTGELFF. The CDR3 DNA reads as TGCAGCGCCACCCCCCTAGTCGGGATGACCGGGGAGCTGTTTTTT.

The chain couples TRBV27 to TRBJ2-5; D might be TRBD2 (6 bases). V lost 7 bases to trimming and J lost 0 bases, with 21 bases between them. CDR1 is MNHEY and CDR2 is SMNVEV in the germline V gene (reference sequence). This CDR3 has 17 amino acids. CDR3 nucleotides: TGTGCCAGCAAAGGAGGGGTGACGGGGTCGTACCAAGAGACCCAGTACTTC. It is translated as CASKGGVTGSYQETQYF.

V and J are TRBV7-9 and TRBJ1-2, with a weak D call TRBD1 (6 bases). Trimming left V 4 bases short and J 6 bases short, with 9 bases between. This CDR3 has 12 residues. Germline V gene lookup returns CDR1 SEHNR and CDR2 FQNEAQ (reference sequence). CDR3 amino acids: CASSWEGDGYTF. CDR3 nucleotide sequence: TGTGCCAGCAGCTGGGAGGGGGATGGCTACACCTTC.

CDR3 coding DNA: TGTGCCAGCAGTCCACGATCGATGAACACTGAAGCTTTCTTT. Its translation is CASSPRSMNTEAFF. V and J are TRBV6-5 and TRBJ1-1; D uncertain. With 5 bases removed from V and 0 bases from J, the gap between germline ends came to 10 bases. The CDR3 is 14 amino acids. Germline assignment: CDR1 MNHEY and CDR2 SVGAGI.

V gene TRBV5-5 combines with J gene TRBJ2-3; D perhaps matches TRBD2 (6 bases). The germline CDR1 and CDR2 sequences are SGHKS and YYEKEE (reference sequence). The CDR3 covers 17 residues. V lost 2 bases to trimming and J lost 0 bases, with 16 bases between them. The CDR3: CASSLRDSLPSTDTQYF. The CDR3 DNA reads TGTGCCAGCAGCTTACGGGACTCACTTCCTAGCACAGATACGCAGTATTTT.

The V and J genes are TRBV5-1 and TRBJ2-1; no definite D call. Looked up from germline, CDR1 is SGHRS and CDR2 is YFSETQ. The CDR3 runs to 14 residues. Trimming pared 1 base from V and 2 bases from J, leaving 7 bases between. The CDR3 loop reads CASSLRQPYNEQFF. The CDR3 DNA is TGCGCCAGCAGCTTGAGGCAGCCCTACAATGAGCAGTTCTTC.

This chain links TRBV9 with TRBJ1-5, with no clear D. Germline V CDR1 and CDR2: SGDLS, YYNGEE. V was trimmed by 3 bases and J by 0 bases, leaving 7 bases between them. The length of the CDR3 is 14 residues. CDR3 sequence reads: CASSEETSNQPQHF. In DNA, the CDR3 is TGTGCCAGCAGCGAGGAGACTAGCAATCAGCCCCAGCATTTT.

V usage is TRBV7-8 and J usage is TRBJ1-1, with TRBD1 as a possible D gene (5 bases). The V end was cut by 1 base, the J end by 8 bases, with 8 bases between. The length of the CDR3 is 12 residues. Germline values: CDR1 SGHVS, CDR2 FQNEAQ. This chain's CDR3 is CASSLGGPEAFF. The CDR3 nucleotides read TGTGCCAGCAGCTTAGGGGGCCCCGAAGCTTTCTTT.

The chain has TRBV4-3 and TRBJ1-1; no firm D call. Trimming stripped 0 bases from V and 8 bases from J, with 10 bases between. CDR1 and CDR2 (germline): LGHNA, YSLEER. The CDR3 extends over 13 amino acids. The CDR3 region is CASSQEWRGEAFF. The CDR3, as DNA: TGCGCCAGCAGCCAAGAATGGCGGGGAGAAGCTTTCTTT.

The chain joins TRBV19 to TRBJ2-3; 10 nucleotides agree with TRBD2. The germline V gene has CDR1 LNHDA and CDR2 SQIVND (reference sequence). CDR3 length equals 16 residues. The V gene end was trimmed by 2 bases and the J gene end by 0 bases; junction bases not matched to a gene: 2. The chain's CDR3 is CASSITSGASTDTQYF. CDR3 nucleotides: TGTGCCAGTAGTATAACTAGCGGGGCAAGCACAGATACGCAGTATTTT.

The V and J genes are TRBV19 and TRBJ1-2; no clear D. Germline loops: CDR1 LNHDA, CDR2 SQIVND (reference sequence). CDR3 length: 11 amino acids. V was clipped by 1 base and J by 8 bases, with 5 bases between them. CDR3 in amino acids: CASSIGKGYTF. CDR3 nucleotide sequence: TGTGCCAGTAGTATAGGCAAAGGCTACACCTTC.

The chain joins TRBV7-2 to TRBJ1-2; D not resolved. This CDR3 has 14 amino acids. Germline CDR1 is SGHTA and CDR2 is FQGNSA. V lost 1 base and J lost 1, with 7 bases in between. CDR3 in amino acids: CASSLVGINYGYTF. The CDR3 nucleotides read TGTGCCAGCAGCTTAGTGGGGATTAACTATGGCTACACCTTC.

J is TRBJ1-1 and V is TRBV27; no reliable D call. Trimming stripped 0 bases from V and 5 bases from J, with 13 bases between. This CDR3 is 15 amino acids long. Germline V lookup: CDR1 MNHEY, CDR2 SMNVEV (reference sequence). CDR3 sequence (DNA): TGTGCCAGCAGTTTATCGGGAGCAAAGAGGACTGAAGCTTTCTTT. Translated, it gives CASSLSGAKRTEAFF.